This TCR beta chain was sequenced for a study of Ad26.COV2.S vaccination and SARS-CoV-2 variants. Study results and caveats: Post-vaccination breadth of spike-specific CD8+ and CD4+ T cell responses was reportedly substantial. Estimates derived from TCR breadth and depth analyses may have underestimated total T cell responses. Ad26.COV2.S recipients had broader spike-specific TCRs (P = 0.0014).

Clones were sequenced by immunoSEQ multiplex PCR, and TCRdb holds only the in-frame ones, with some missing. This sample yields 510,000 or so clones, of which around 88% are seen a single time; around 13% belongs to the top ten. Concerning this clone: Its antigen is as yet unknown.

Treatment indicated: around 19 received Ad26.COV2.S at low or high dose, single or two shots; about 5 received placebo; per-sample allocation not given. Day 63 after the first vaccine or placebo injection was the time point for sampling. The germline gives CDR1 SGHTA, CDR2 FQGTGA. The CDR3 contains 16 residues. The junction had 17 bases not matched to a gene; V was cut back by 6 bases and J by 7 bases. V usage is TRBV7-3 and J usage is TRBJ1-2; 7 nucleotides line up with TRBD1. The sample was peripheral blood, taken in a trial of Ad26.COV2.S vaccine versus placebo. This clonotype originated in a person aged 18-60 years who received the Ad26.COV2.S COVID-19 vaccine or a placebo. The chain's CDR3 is CASRGRGDRDVGGYTF. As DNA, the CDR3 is TGTGCCAGCAGGGGCCGGGGAGACAGGGATGTCGGTGGCTACACCTTC.